A single sample is the source of the 29 T cell receptor beta chains below, sequenced in a study of cytomegalovirus exposure and HLA in healthy donors. 60 Vbeta and 13 Jbeta primers were used in PCR. Libraries were prepared by immunoSEQ multiplex PCR; TCRdb keeps only in-frame clonotypes and omits some of them. The sample consists of fewer than 140,000 clones, approximately 85% of them appearing once. Input material: PBMCs. The receptors stem from a man aged 50 or older in good health and CMV-seronegative.

J is TRBJ2-3 and V is TRBV14, with D unclear. V was trimmed by 6 bases and J by 0 bases, leaving 16 bases between them. This CDR3 contains 16 residues. Germline values: CDR1 SGHDN, CDR2 FVKESK. CDR3 DNA: TGTGCCAGCAGTCCAATTAAGATCGGGAGCACAGATACGCAGTATTTT. Amino acids: CASSPIKIGSTDTQYF.

The rearrangement joins TRBV23-1 to TRBJ1-1; D is unresolved. TRBV23-1 is recorded as an ORF, its role being uncertain. This CDR3 spans 14 amino acids. V lost 8 bases to trimming and J lost 0 bases, with 13 bases between them. The chain's CDR3 is CASGSPGLNTEAFF. The DNA for the CDR3 is TGCGCCAGCGGCTCACCGGGATTGAACACTGAAGCTTTCTTT.

This clone has a handful of counts. The chain recombines TRBV10-3 with TRBJ2-2, with TRBD1 identical over 12 bases. In germline, CDR1 is ENHRY, CDR2 SYGVKD. V dropped 4 bases and J dropped 7; count of bases not matched to a gene: 10. There are 17 residues in the CDR3. This chain's CDR3 is CAISGLPGQGAVGELFF. The CDR3 bases are TGTGCCATCAGTGGCCTCCCGGGACAGGGGGCTGTCGGGGAGCTGTTTTTT.

V gene TRBV6-1 combines with J gene TRBJ2-7, with D possibly being TRBD2 (6 bases). This CDR3 spans 14 amino acids. CDR1 is MNHNS and CDR2 is SASEGT in the germline V gene. Trimming stripped 4 bases from V and 9 bases from J, with 19 bases between. The CDR3 bases are TGTGCCAGCAGTGTAGGTAGCGGCGAAGGGAGGCAGTACGTC. Residues: CASSVGSGEGRQYV.

The chain carries TRBV10-1 and TRBJ1-3; D possibly corresponds to TRBD1 (5 bases). Trimming took 3 bases from V and 8 from J, leaving 14 bases between them. CDR3 length equals 14 residues. Germline values: CDR1 WNHNN, CDR2 SYGVQD (reference sequence). The CDR3 nucleotides read TGCGCCAGCAGTGAATCTTCCAGGGCAGACACCATATATTTT. Its translation: CASSESSRADTIYF.

The chain employs TRBV2 and TRBJ2-7; weak D call: TRBD1 (6 bases). This CDR3 is 13 amino acids long. CDR1 and CDR2 from the germline V gene are SNHLY and FYNNEI. V lost 6 bases to trimming and J lost 6 bases, with 15 bases between them. As DNA, the CDR3 is TGTGCCAGCAGGAGATTGACAGGTCTCGAGCAGTACGTC. Translating it yields CASRRLTGLEQYV.

This sequence joins TRBV9 and TRBJ2-4; TRBD1 agrees at 11 bases. J gave up 8 bases and V 4 bases, and 8 bases lay outside the gene matches. From germline, CDR1 is SGDLS and CDR2 YYNGEE. The CDR3 extends over 15 amino acids. This chain's CDR3 is CASSKGSGQGDIQYF. CDR3 nucleotides: TGTGCCAGCAGCAAGGGGTCGGGACAGGGGGACATTCAGTACTTC.

The chain carries TRBV5-8 and TRBJ2-3; D unresolved. The V gene's germline CDR1 is SGHTS and CDR2 YDEGEE. V lost 1 base to trimming and J lost 1 base, with 7 bases between them. The length of the CDR3 is 14 residues. CDR3 bases: TGTGCCAGCAGCTTGCGCTCGGGCACAGATACGCAGTATTTT. It translates to CASSLRSGTDTQYF.

This chain joins TRBV5-1 and TRBJ1-2; 7 bases are shared with TRBD1. V was clipped by 2 bases and J by 8 bases; unmatched bases: 12. This CDR3 is 15 amino acids long. Germline loops: CDR1 SGHRS, CDR2 YFSETQ. CDR3 sequence: CASSFVNTGDGGYTF. In DNA, the CDR3 is TGCGCCAGCAGCTTTGTGAATACAGGGGACGGCGGCTACACCTTC.

The chain links TRBV30 to TRBJ2-5; 8 nucleotides match TRBD1. Germline loops: CDR1 GTSNPN, CDR2 SVGIG (reference sequence). This CDR3 has 14 amino acids. J gave up 9 bases and V 2 bases, and 11 bases lay outside the gene matches. CDR3 region: CAWSPGQELPAQYF. CDR3 nucleotides: TGTGCCTGGAGTCCGGGACAGGAACTCCCGGCCCAGTACTTC.

This chain joins TRBV5-6 and TRBJ1-5; 9 nucleotides line up with TRBD1. This CDR3 is 15 amino acids long. Unmatched junction bases numbered 6, after V lost 1 base and J lost 7 bases. Germline CDR1 is SGHDT and CDR2 is YYEEEE. The CDR3 sequence is CASSLRGTGRQPQHF. The CDR3 DNA follows: TGTGCCAGCAGCTTGCGGGGGACAGGGAGGCAGCCCCAGCATTTT.

The V and J genes are TRBV2 and TRBJ2-1, with 7 bases that match TRBD2. The CDR3 runs to 15 residues. The V gene's germline CDR1 is SNHLY and CDR2 FYNNEI. V shed 4 bases and J 0 bases; nucleotides not matched to a gene: 3. The CDR3 reads CASSGGGSSYNEQFF. The CDR3 DNA reads TGTGCCAGCAGTGGGGGCGGGAGCTCCTACAATGAGCAGTTCTTC.

The rearrangement joins TRBV12-5 to TRBJ2-3; 7 nucleotides match TRBD1. The CDR3 is made up of 13 amino acids. V lost 5 bases and J lost 5; bases outside the gene matches: 4. The germline V gene encodes CDR1 LGHNT and CDR2 FRNRAP. The CDR3 region has the DNA TGTGCTAGTGGTCCCTCAGGGGGAGATACGCAGTATTTT. Translation: CASGPSGGDTQYF.

The chain recombines TRBV18 with TRBJ1-2; 10 bases map to TRBD1. The junction had 1 base not matched to a gene; V was cut back by 2 bases and J by 1 base. This CDR3 is built from 15 residues. Germline loops: CDR1 KGHSH, CDR2 LQKENI. CDR3 loop: CASSPGTGDNYGYTF. As DNA, the CDR3 is TGTGCCAGCTCACCAGGGACAGGGGATAACTATGGCTACACCTTC.

The chain has TRBV29-1 and TRBJ2-5; TRBD1 aligns across 10 bases. Per the germline V gene, CDR1 is SQVTM and CDR2 is ANQGSEA. The length of the CDR3 is 14 residues. The CDR3 protein is CSGKGQGLGETQYF. CDR3 DNA sequence: TGCAGTGGGAAGGGACAGGGGCTAGGGGAGACCCAGTACTTC.

The chain joins TRBV29-1 to TRBJ2-7; D unresolved. Germline values: CDR1 SQVTM, CDR2 ANQGSEA. This CDR3 contains 11 residues. Trimming took 7 bases from V and 4 from J, leaving 11 bases between them. CDR3 region: CSALNGYEQYV. Written as DNA, the CDR3 is TGCAGCGCCCTAAACGGGTACGAGCAGTACGTC.

This chain uses TRBV5-1 with TRBJ2-1; TRBD2 matches 10 bases. Germline trimming cut 2 bases from V and 5 bases from J; bases unmatched to any gene: 1. Germline assignment: CDR1 SGHRS and CDR2 YFSETQ. CDR3 length: 14 residues. CDR3 sequence (DNA): TGCGCCAGCAGCTTAAGCGGGGGGGACAATGAGCAGTTCTTC. This sequence encodes CASSLSGGDNEQFF.

The V gene is TRBV5-6, the J gene TRBJ2-1; D is possibly TRBD2 (5 bases). The germline V gene has CDR1 SGHDT and CDR2 YYEEEE. The CDR3 contains 16 residues. Trimming stripped 5 bases from V and 5 bases from J, with 20 bases between. This CDR3 is CASRTPPRFGDNEQFF. CDR3 nucleotides: TGTGCCAGCAGAACCCCCCCACGGTTCGGGGACAATGAGCAGTTCTTC.

CDR3 sequence: CASSPVSYGYTF. In nucleotides, the CDR3 is TGTGCCAGCAGCCCAGTTTCCTATGGCTACACCTTC. The chain carries TRBV11-2 and TRBJ1-2; no firm D call. V was pared by 5 bases and J by 4 bases, with 8 bases between. The V gene's germline CDR1 is SGHAT and CDR2 FQNNGV. The CDR3 is made up of 12 amino acids.

The rearrangement uses TRBV19 and TRBJ2-3, with D tentatively TRBD2 (7 bases). Trimming cost V 1 base and J 2 bases, with 25 bases left between them. Germline CDR1 reads LNHDA; CDR2 reads SQIVND (reference sequence). The CDR3 spans 20 residues. The CDR3 protein is CASSIVGGGRVSLTTDTQYF. CDR3 coding DNA: TGTGCCAGTAGTATAGTGGGGGGGGGCAGAGTAAGTTTAACCACAGATACGCAGTATTTT.

This clone turned up a few times. V is TRBV19 and J is TRBJ2-1; TRBD1 aligns across 8 bases. Trimming took 4 bases from V and 4 from J; bases not matched to a gene: 12. CDR1 is LNHDA and CDR2 is SQIVND in the germline V gene (reference sequence). The CDR3 spans 17 residues. CDR3 amino acids: CASSKRAGTGSYNEQFF. DNA for the CDR3: TGTGCCAGTAGTAAGCGTGCGGGGACAGGATCTTACAATGAGCAGTTCTTC.

The chain couples TRBV7-2 to TRBJ2-1, with 7 bases that match TRBD1. Per germline, CDR1 SGHTA and CDR2 FQGNSA. The CDR3 covers 16 residues. V gave up 6 bases and J gave up 4 bases; unmatched junction bases: 12. The CDR3 nucleotides are TGTGCCAGCAGTCAACGACAGGGAAATTCTTACAATGAGCAGTTCTTC. Its protein product is CASSQRQGNSYNEQFF.

This sequence joins TRBV18 and TRBJ2-1; D may be TRBD1 (5 bases). CDR1 KGHSH and CDR2 LQKENI come from the germline V gene. The ends were cut back, 3 bases at V and 5 bases at J, with 8 bases in the middle. The CDR3 sequence is 13 residues long. The CDR3: CASSPGPDNEQFF. The CDR3 DNA reads as TGTGCCAGCTCACCGGGGCCGGACAATGAGCAGTTCTTC. Complete variable domain (other parts from reference TRBV18 and TRBJ2-1): NAGVMQNPRHLVRRRGQEARLRCSPMKGHSHVYWYRQLPEEGLKFMVYLQKENIIDESGMPKERFSAEFPKEGPSILRIQQVVRGDSAAYFCASSPGPDNEQFFGPGTRLTVL.

V and J are TRBV19 and TRBJ2-1; 11 bases map to TRBD2. This CDR3 has 18 amino acids. J gave up 3 bases and V 3 bases, and 10 bases lay outside the gene matches. The germline gives CDR1 LNHDA, CDR2 SQIVND (reference sequence). The CDR3 nucleotides are TGTGCCAGTAGTATCCCTCCTCGTAGCGGGGGGGTCTACAATGAGCAGTTCTTC. This codes for CASSIPPRSGGVYNEQFF.

This clone appeared a few times. V usage is TRBV19 and J usage is TRBJ2-2; D is perhaps TRBD2 (6 bases). Germline CDR1 is LNHDA and CDR2 is SQIVND (reference sequence). There are 16 residues in the CDR3. The V end lost 7 bases, the J end lost 4 bases, and 19 bases lay between the germline ends. This CDR3 is CASISPGLSRTGELFF. CDR3 nucleotides: TGTGCCAGTATATCACCGGGACTTTCGCGCACCGGGGAGCTGTTTTTT.

This rearrangement joins TRBV29-1 to TRBJ2-1; D is ambiguous. This CDR3 has 13 residues. V shed 0 bases and J shed 6 bases, with 9 bases lying between them. Looked up from germline, CDR1 is SQVTM and CDR2 is ANQGSEA. The CDR3 DNA sequence: TGCAGCGTTGAAGATCAGGCTGTCAATGAGCAGTTCTTC. The encoded protein is CSVEDQAVNEQFF.

The chain links TRBV11-2 to TRBJ2-1; D perhaps matches TRBD1 (5 bases). Trimming removed 7 bases from V and 6 bases from J, with 13 bases in between. This CDR3 comprises 13 residues. CDR1 and CDR2 from the germline V gene are SGHAT and FQNNGV. The CDR3 region has the DNA TGTGCCAGCACCTACTCAGGGCCCAATGAGCAGTTCTTC. Its translation is CASTYSGPNEQFF.

This chain joins TRBV5-6 and TRBJ1-2; D is uncertain. The V end was cut by 4 bases, the J end by 1 base, with 11 bases between. CDR3 size: 14 residues. The V gene's germline CDR1 is SGHDT and CDR2 YYEEEE. The CDR3 is CASSPQQINYGYTF. The CDR3 DNA sequence: TGTGCCAGCAGCCCCCAACAGATTAACTATGGCTACACCTTC.

The chain employs TRBV6-6 and TRBJ1-1; D unresolved. CDR1 is MNHNY and CDR2 is SVGAGI in the germline V gene (reference sequence). The germline V and J ends were trimmed by 0 bases and 0 bases, with 2 bases remaining between them. The CDR3 covers 13 residues. CDR3 protein: CASSYSMNTEAFF. Here the CDR3 DNA reads TGTGCCAGCAGTTACTCTATGAACACTGAAGCTTTCTTT.